This T cell receptor beta chain was captured by sequencing in a study of T cell changes during pregnancy in multiple sclerosis. The repertoire was sequenced with immunoSEQ multiplex PCR; TCRdb's copy has only in-frame clones and lacks some. The sample includes tens of thousands of clones, about nine tenths of them seen just once. The CDR3 has 15 amino acids. Germline CDR1 GTSNPN, CDR2 SVGIG (reference sequence). The chain links TRBV30 to TRBJ2-5, with TRBD2 matching over 13 bases. The DNA matches TRBJ2-7 better at its end, which makes the J call doubtful. Sequencing used peripheral blood, obtained in the third trimester of pregnancy. The TCR was taken from a female donor in good health, enrolled as a control in a pregnancy study. CDR3: CAWKGRTSGSHEQYF. For the CDR3, the DNA is TGTGCCTGGAAGGGTAGGACTAGCGGGAGCCACGAGCAGTACTTC.